This entry lists 31 T cell receptor beta chains sequenced from one sample in a study of T cells in tuberculosis. Measured with immunoSEQ multiplex PCR; TCRdb has only the in-frame clones, and not every one. The sample has some 40,000 clones; 95% are singletons. Sequencing was done on a sample of PBMCs. All receptors derive from a donor aged 5-35 years with latent tuberculosis or without tuberculosis infection.

This chain joins TRBV5-6 and TRBJ1-1; no firm D call. With 0 bases removed from V and 5 bases from J, the gap between germline ends came to 11 bases. Germline V gene data show CDR1 as SGHDT and CDR2 as YYEEEE. The CDR3 length is 14 residues. Written as DNA, the CDR3 is TGTGCCAGCAGCTTGGCCCCGGGTGGGACTGAAGCTTTCTTT. This codes for CASSLAPGGTEAFF.

The genes are TRBV7-2 and TRBJ2-1; the D gene is possibly TRBD1 (6 bases). The CDR3 sequence is 16 residues long. Per the germline V gene, CDR1 is SGHTA and CDR2 is FQGNSA. V lost 4 bases and J lost 0, with 13 bases in between. The CDR3 DNA sequence: TGTGCCAGCAGCTCGGACAGCTCTCGCTCCTACAATGAGCAGTTCTTC. Amino acids: CASSSDSSRSYNEQFF.

The chain is built from TRBV7-8 and TRBJ1-1; TRBD1 is a possible D gene (5 bases). This CDR3 comprises 13 residues. The ends were cut back, 5 bases at V and 1 base at J, with 8 bases in the middle. Germline V gene lookup returns CDR1 SGHVS and CDR2 FQNEAQ. CDR3 region: CASSPGGNTEAFF. The CDR3 DNA reads TGTGCCAGCAGCCCCGGGGGGAACACTGAAGCTTTCTTT.

The chain couples TRBV5-6 to TRBJ1-2, with 12 bases identical to TRBD1. The CDR3 is 15 residues long. V gave up 4 bases and J gave up 7 bases; unmatched junction bases: 8. Germline-derived CDR1 and CDR2 are SGHDT and YYEEEE. The CDR3 loop is CASSTRDRGPFGYTF. DNA of the CDR3: TGTGCCAGCAGCACGAGGGACAGGGGGCCTTTTGGCTACACCTTC. Together with reference TRBV5-6 and TRBJ1-2, the CDR3 gives the full variable domain: DAGVTQSPTHLIKTRGQQVTLRCSPKSGHDTVSWYQQALGQGPQFIFQYYEEEERQRGNFPDRFSGHQFPNYSSELNVNALLLGDSALYLCASSTRDRGPFGYTFGSGTRLTVV.

The chain combines TRBV5-1 with TRBJ1-2, with D hard to call. This CDR3 has 14 residues. The V end lost 7 bases, the J end lost 0 bases, and 13 bases lay between the germline ends. Germline loops: CDR1 SGHRS, CDR2 YFSETQ. CDR3 in DNA: TGCGCCAGCCGTTTGGACGGTGCTAACTATGGCTACACCTTC. It codes for CASRLDGANYGYTF.

The chain recombines TRBV19 with TRBJ1-2, with D perhaps matching TRBD1 (6 bases). V was trimmed by 6 bases and J by 3 bases, leaving 11 bases between them. The CDR3 spans 13 residues. Germline V gives CDR1 LNHDA, CDR2 SQIVND (reference sequence). As DNA, the CDR3 is TGTGCCAGTAGCTATGCAGGGGACTATGGCTACACCTTC. This sequence encodes CASSYAGDYGYTF.

The V call is TRBV4-3, the J call TRBJ1-1; D might be TRBD1 (5 bases). CDR3 length equals 15 residues. Germline-derived CDR1 and CDR2 are LGHNA and YSLEER. Deletions cut 5 bases from V and 6 bases from J, with 19 bases between. The CDR3 sequence is CASSKGQSQGAEAFF. The CDR3 DNA sequence: TGCGCCAGCAGCAAGGGCCAAAGTCAGGGCGCTGAAGCTTTCTTT.

The rearrangement links TRBV27 to TRBJ2-7; perhaps TRBD1 as D (6 bases). This CDR3 is 15 amino acids long. Germline V gene data show CDR1 as MNHEY and CDR2 as SMNVEV (reference sequence). Trimming took off 1 base at V and 1 base at J, with 11 bases between the two ends. The CDR3 loop is CASSLFSDSSYEQYF. CDR3 in DNA: TGTGCCAGCAGTTTATTTTCGGACAGTTCCTACGAGCAGTACTTC.

The CDR3 loop reads CASSKGGTKALMSNQPQHF. DNA for the CDR3: TGTGCCAGCAGCAAGGGTGGGACAAAAGCACTGATGAGCAATCAGCCCCAGCATTTT. This chain connects TRBV21-1 to TRBJ1-5; the table names TRBD1, a call not compared with the DNA. TRBV21-1 is a recognized pseudogene. The CDR3 spans 19 residues.

V usage is TRBV15 and J usage is TRBJ1-5, with TRBD1 matching 12 bases. This CDR3 has 16 amino acids. Trimming took 4 bases from V and 7 from J; bases not matched to a gene: 8. CDR1 is LNHNV, CDR2 YYDKDF, per germline (reference sequence). This chain's CDR3 is CATSIGTGGFGQPQHF. CDR3 DNA: TGTGCCACCAGCATCGGGACAGGGGGCTTCGGGCAGCCCCAGCATTTT. Supplemented by reference TRBV15 and TRBJ1-5, the full variable domain reads DAMVIQNPRYQVTQFGKPVTLSCSQTLNHNVMYWYQQKSSQAPKLLFHYYDKDFNNEADTPDNFQSRRPNTSFCFLDIRSPGLGDTAMYLCATSIGTGGFGQPQHFGDGTRLSIL.

The chain carries TRBV18 and TRBJ2-7; 8 nucleotides align to TRBD1. CDR1 KGHSH and CDR2 LQKENI come from the germline V gene. The V segment lost 3 bases and the J segment 3 bases; nucleotides outside the gene matches: 4. CDR3 length: 14 residues. The CDR3 DNA sequence: TGTGCCAGCTCACCCGGACAGGGTAGCTACGAGCAGTACTTC. Amino acids: CASSPGQGSYEQYF.

V is TRBV9 and J is TRBJ2-7; D might be TRBD2 (5 bases). The CDR3 length is 14 residues. V lost 0 bases, J lost 3 bases, and 10 bases lay in between. The germline V gene encodes CDR1 SGDLS and CDR2 YYNGEE. The chain's CDR3 is CASSVEPTNYEQYF. CDR3 nucleotides: TGTGCCAGCAGCGTAGAACCGACTAACTACGAGCAGTACTTC. Complete variable domain (other parts from reference TRBV9 and TRBJ2-7): DSGVTQTPKHLITATGQRVTLRCSPRSGDLSVYWYQQSLDQGLQFLIQYYNGEERAKGNILERFSAQQFPDLHSELNLSSLELGDSALYFCASSVEPTNYEQYFGPGTRLTVT.

CDR3 sequence reads: CASSLAGGNEQFF. CDR3 DNA sequence: TGTGCCAGCAGCTTAGCCGGGGGGAATGAGCAGTTCTTC. V is TRBV11-2 and J is TRBJ2-1; 7 bases map to TRBD2. This CDR3 has 13 residues. Germline V gives CDR1 SGHAT, CDR2 FQNNGV. After removal of 1 base from V and 7 bases from J, the junction contained 1 base not matched to a gene.

The chain links TRBV6-1 to TRBJ1-3, with D unresolved. CDR1 is MNHNS, CDR2 SASEGT, per germline. This CDR3 spans 19 amino acids. The germline V and J ends were trimmed by 4 bases and 4 bases, with 26 bases remaining between them. CDR3 nucleotide sequence: TGTGCCAGCAGTGTTCGTGCTCGTATTTGGGCCCTACGCGGAAACACCATATATTTT. It codes for CASSVRARIWALRGNTIYF.

The chain carries TRBV6-6 and TRBJ1-5; D may be TRBD1 (6 bases). Germline V gene lookup returns CDR1 MNHNY and CDR2 SVGAGI (reference sequence). The CDR3 loop spans 13 amino acids. V was trimmed by 5 bases and J by 6 bases, leaving 11 bases between them. In DNA, the CDR3 is TGTGCCAGCAGTAACCGGGACACTCAGCCCCAGCATTTT. Residues: CASSNRDTQPQHF.

This clone was found once. The rearrangement links TRBV30 to TRBJ1-4; 10 nucleotides match TRBD1. CDR1 is GTSNPN, CDR2 SVGIG, per germline (reference sequence). The V and J ends lost 5 bases and 8 bases, in that order; junction bases with no gene match: 5. This CDR3 comprises 13 residues. The CDR3 protein is CAWDRTGGEKLFF. The CDR3 DNA reads as TGTGCCTGGGACAGGACAGGGGGGGAAAAACTGTTTTTT.

This chain uses TRBV7-8 with TRBJ1-2; perhaps TRBD1 as D (5 bases). Trimming pared 0 bases from V and 6 bases from J, leaving 20 bases between. CDR1 and CDR2 from the germline V gene are SGHVS and FQNEAQ. The CDR3 loop spans 17 amino acids. The CDR3 here is CASSLANVGSREDGYTF. Here the CDR3 DNA reads TGTGCCAGCAGCTTAGCGAATGTAGGCAGCAGGGAGGATGGCTACACCTTC.

The J gene is TRBJ1-1, the V gene TRBV19, with TRBD1 identical over 10 bases. J was trimmed by 10 bases and V by 5 bases; bases with no gene match: 4. This CDR3 is 12 amino acids long. CDR1 LNHDA and CDR2 SQIVND come from the germline V gene (reference sequence). CDR3 sequence (DNA): TGTGCCAGTAGTTGGACAGGGGGGACAGCTTTCTTT. It is translated as CASSWTGGTAFF.

With regard to this clone: An end of the junction differs from the germline gene, which may be a read error. The V gene is TRBV20-1, the J gene TRBJ2-5, with 8 bases identical to TRBD1. Germline-derived CDR1 and CDR2 are DFQATT and SNEGSKA (reference sequence). The CDR3 runs 11 residues. CDR3 nucleotides: TGCAGTGCTCAGACAGGGGAGAACCAGTACTTC. Protein product: CSAQTGENQYF.

This chain connects TRBV7-6 to TRBJ2-1; 15 bases map to TRBD2. The CDR3 contains 19 residues. From germline, CDR1 is SGHVS and CDR2 FNYEAQ. V was clipped by 3 bases and J by 0 bases; unmatched bases: 6. In DNA, the CDR3 is TGTGCCAGCAGCTTGCCGGGACTAGCGGGGGGTAGCTCCTACAATGAGCAGTTCTTC. Protein product: CASSLPGLAGGSSYNEQFF.

About this clone itself: An end of the junction does not agree with germline; a read error may underlie this. The V and J genes are TRBV7-7 and TRBJ1-6; D is uncertain. The germline V gene encodes CDR1 SSHAT and CDR2 FNYEAQ (reference sequence). This CDR3 is built from 18 residues. The CDR3 DNA reads TGTGCTAGCAGGAGAAAGTCTCGGAGGAGCTCCTATAATTCACCCCTCCACTTT. Protein product: CASRRKSRRSSYNSPLHF.

The chain uses TRBV2 and TRBJ1-2; D is ambiguous. V lost 2 bases, J lost 5 bases, and 9 bases lay in between. The CDR3 loop spans 13 amino acids. Germline V gene lookup returns CDR1 SNHLY and CDR2 FYNNEI. CDR3 nucleotide sequence: TGTGCCAGCAGTGAAAGCCCCTTTTATGGCTACACCTTC. The encoded protein is CASSESPFYGYTF.

The chain has TRBV15 and TRBJ1-5, with D possibly being TRBD1 (5 bases). V lost 3 bases, J lost 2 bases, and 11 bases lay in between. Germline lookup yields CDR1 LNHNV and CDR2 YYDKDF (reference sequence). The CDR3 has 15 amino acids. The CDR3 here is CATSRQGFGNQPQHF. In DNA, the CDR3 is TGTGCCACCAGCAGGCAGGGTTTCGGCAATCAGCCCCAGCATTTT.

The chain couples TRBV5-4 to TRBJ1-2; 10 nucleotides match TRBD1. Per the germline V gene, CDR1 is SGHNT and CDR2 is YYREEE (reference sequence). The CDR3 consists of 14 residues. With V trimmed by 4 bases and J by 8 bases, 8 bases remained unmatched. The CDR3 DNA reads as TGTGCCAGCAGCCGGACAGGGGGGGGATTAGGCTACACCTTC. Its protein is CASSRTGGGLGYTF.

The CDR3 DNA follows: TGCGCCAGCAGCCGGATTTGGGCAGCTGATAGCAATCAGCCCCAGCATTTT. Translation gives CASSRIWAADSNQPQHF. The genes are TRBV5-1 and TRBJ1-5; no clear D gene. V was pared by 4 bases and J by 0 bases, with 17 bases between. Germline V gene lookup returns CDR1 SGHRS and CDR2 YFSETQ. The CDR3 is 17 amino acids.

This clone came up once. The chain is built from TRBV30 and TRBJ2-5; no reliable D call. V gave up 3 bases and J gave up 0 bases, with 8 bases separating them. In germline, CDR1 is GTSNPN, CDR2 SVGIG (reference sequence). The CDR3 is 13 residues long. The DNA for the CDR3 is TGTGCCTGGAGCATCGGGTACCAAGAGACCCAGTACTTC. Its protein is CAWSIGYQETQYF.

This chain connects TRBV30 to TRBJ2-2, with 8 bases lining up with TRBD2. The ends lost 1 base at V and 6 bases at J; junction bases unmatched: 13. Germline CDR1 and CDR2: GTSNPN and SVGIG (reference sequence). This CDR3 comprises 17 residues. CDR3 DNA: TGTGCCTGGAGTGGCCTCGTGCCGGGGGGGTCCGCCGGGGAGCTGTTTTTT. Translated, it gives CAWSGLVPGGSAGELFF.

This clone is a singleton in its sample. The rearrangement links TRBV7-2 to TRBJ1-2; D possibly corresponds to TRBD1 (6 bases). CDR1 is SGHTA, CDR2 FQGNSA, per germline. This CDR3 comprises 15 residues. V was cut by 5 bases and J by 6 bases, with 19 bases left in between. CDR3 residues: CASSPPWGGRDGYTF. CDR3 nucleotide sequence: TGTGCCAGCAGCCCCCCTTGGGGGGGGCGCGATGGCTACACCTTC.

The V call is TRBV7-6, the J call TRBJ2-3, with 15 bases matching TRBD2. V dropped 5 bases and J dropped 5; count of bases not matched to a gene: 8. The CDR3 loop spans 17 amino acids. Germline CDR1 and CDR2: SGHVS and FNYEAQ. CDR3 residues: CASSGGTSGGIGDTQYF. CDR3 DNA: TGTGCCAGCAGCGGAGGGACTAGCGGGGGGATAGGAGATACGCAGTATTTT. Combining the CDR3 with reference TRBV7-6 and TRBJ2-3 gives the whole variable domain GAGVSQSPRYKVTKRGQDVALRCDPISGHVSLYWYRQALGQGPEFLTYFNYEAQQDKSGLPNDRFSAERPEGSISTLTIQRTEQRDSAMYRCASSGGTSGGIGDTQYFGPGTRLTVL.

The rearrangement links TRBV5-1 to TRBJ1-2; possible D gene TRBD1, 5 bases. The V gene's germline CDR1 is SGHRS and CDR2 YFSETQ. CDR3 length: 14 amino acids. Trimming cost V 0 bases and J 7 bases, with 13 bases left between them. CDR3 nucleotides: TGCGCCAGCAGCTTGGCAGGGTTTTTAAGTGGCTACACCTTC. Protein product: CASSLAGFLSGYTF.

This clone was counted a single time. The chain combines TRBV6-4 with TRBJ1-1; tentative D call: TRBD1 (6 bases). Between the trimmed V and J ends, which lost 4 bases and 12 bases, there was a span of 27 bases. Germline CDR1 and CDR2: MRHNA and SNTAGT. CDR3 length: 16 amino acids. The CDR3 spells CASSALGRGDSAETFF. CDR3 bases: TGTGCCAGCAGTGCCCTCGGCAGGGGTGATTCGGCAGAGACTTTCTTT.